One sample yielded the 11 T cell receptor beta chains listed below, sequenced in a study of blood T cells in healthy people across ages. Primers used in a second PCR of about 6 to 11 cycles were a sample-barcoded 5' primer and a J-beta primer mix. Each CDR3 protein is one row after TCRdb ran MiXCR on the 5' RACE reads. The sample lists some 1.5 million distinct CDR3 sequences, over 25% seen once, with around 7.7% in the top ten. Sequencing was done on a sample of blood. The receptor source for this set is a woman aged 25 to 39 in good health.

J is TRBJ2-3 and V is TRBV7-6; the match to TRBD2 covers 10 bases. The V segment lost 2 bases and the J segment 2 bases; nucleotides outside the gene matches: 4. In germline, CDR1 is SGHVS, CDR2 FNYEAQ. The CDR3 length is 16 residues. CDR3 protein: CASSLTLAGVTDTQYF. CDR3 nucleotide sequence: TGTGCCAGCAGCTTAACTCTAGCGGGGGTCACAGATACGCAGTATTTT. Supplemented by reference TRBV7-6 and TRBJ2-3, the full variable domain reads GAGVSQSPRYKVTKRGQDVALRCDPISGHVSLYWYRQALGQGPEFLTYFNYEAQQDKSGLPNDRFSAERPEGSISTLTIQRTEQRDSAMYRCASSLTLAGVTDTQYFGPGTRLTVL.

This clonotype was observed at least ten times. The CDR3, as DNA: TGTGCCAGCAGCCGACTAGAATGGGAGACCCAGTACTTC. Translated: CASSRLEWETQYF. This chain uses TRBV6-2 or TRBV6-3 with TRBJ2-5, with D possibly being TRBD2 (6 bases). V lost 6 bases and J 5 bases, leaving 13 bases between the germline ends. This CDR3 has 13 residues. CDR1 and CDR2 from the germline V gene are MNHEY and SVGEGT.

This clonotype was seen ten or more times. The rearrangement links TRBV12-3 or TRBV12-4 to TRBJ2-7, with 7 bases lining up with TRBD1. V dropped 7 bases and J dropped 3; count of bases not matched to a gene: 9. There are 14 residues in the CDR3. CDR3 nucleotides: TGTGCCAGCACCTCTGGCCAGGGGGACTACGAGCAGTACTTC. It specifies CASTSGQGDYEQYF.

The chain combines TRBV29-1 with TRBJ2-1; D unclear. Trimming removed 2 bases from V and 13 bases from J, with 18 bases in between. The CDR3 sequence is 13 residues long. Per the germline V gene, CDR1 is SQVTM and CDR2 is ANQGSEA. CDR3 nucleotide sequence: TGCAGCGTTGAAATGTGGGGTTCTGAGACCCAGTTCTTC. It codes for CSVEMWGSETQFF.

This clonotype showed up many times. The chain has TRBV5-5 and TRBJ1-6; D not resolved. The length of the CDR3 is 15 residues. Germline CDR1 SGHKS, CDR2 YYEKEE (reference sequence). Trimming removed 0 bases from V and 13 bases from J, with 17 bases in between. The CDR3 spells CASSLGGVGVGPLHF. CDR3 DNA sequence: TGTGCCAGCAGCTTGGGCGGTGTTGGGGTGGGGCCCCTCCACTTT.

The V gene is TRBV20-1, the J gene TRBJ2-1, with 9 bases identical to TRBD2. The CDR3 consists of 14 residues. Germline trimming cut 1 base from V and 6 bases from J; bases unmatched to any gene: 4. Per germline, CDR1 DFQATT and CDR2 SNEGSKA (reference sequence). The CDR3 loop is CSARVASGVNEQFF. The DNA for the CDR3 is TGCAGTGCTAGAGTGGCTAGCGGGGTCAATGAGCAGTTCTTC.

About this clonotype: A much larger clonotype is one base distant, so this may be a read error. The chain couples TRBV20-1 to TRBJ2-1; 11 bases are a match to TRBD2. Germline CDR1 DFQATT, CDR2 SNEGSKA (reference sequence). V lost 4 bases to trimming and J lost 9 bases; unmatched junction nucleotides: 11. The CDR3 contains 15 residues. The DNA for the CDR3 is TGCAGTGCTACTACGACTAGCGGGGAGGCCTTTGAGCAGTTCTTC. This translates into CSATTTSGEAFEQFF.

The chain recombines TRBV12-3 or TRBV12-4 with TRBJ2-7; the match to TRBD1 covers 7 bases. Trimming removed 5 bases from V and 6 bases from J; junction bases left unmatched: 7. The CDR3 covers 13 residues. Here the CDR3 DNA reads TGTGCCAGCAGTATCGACAGGGCGAGCGAGCAGTACTTC. Amino acids: CASSIDRASEQYF.

V gene TRBV5-1 combines with J gene TRBJ2-7; TRBD2 agrees at 12 bases. The J call may be in error: the DNA end matches TRBJ2-5 better. This CDR3 is built from 15 residues. Germline CDR1 reads SGHRS; CDR2 reads YFSETQ. Written as DNA, the CDR3 is TGCGCCAGCAGCTTTACTAGCGGGGGGATGGAGACCCAGTACTTC. Translating it yields CASSFTSGGMETQYF.

This clonotype was observed once. Written as DNA, the CDR3 is TGCGCCAGCAGCTTTCAACGACTAGCGGGGGGGCAGAATGAGCAGTACTTC. Translating gives CASSFQRLAGGQNEQYF. V and J are TRBV5-1 and TRBJ2-5; 14 bases fit TRBD2. Germline V gene lookup returns CDR1 SGHRS and CDR2 YFSETQ. There are 17 residues in the CDR3. The V gene end was trimmed by 2 bases and the J gene end by 11 bases; junction bases not matched to a gene: 14.

The chain links TRBV6-1 to TRBJ2-7; D is unresolved. Germline-derived CDR1 and CDR2 are MNHNS and SASEGT. CDR3 length equals 14 residues. Trimming took 2 bases from V and 0 from J, leaving 8 bases between them. The CDR3 protein is CASSEMTYSYEQYF. CDR3 nucleotides: TGTGCCAGCAGTGAAATGACTTACTCCTACGAGCAGTACTTC.